A single sample gave rise to the 9 T cell receptor beta chains below, sequenced in a study of Graves' ophthalmopathy and Graves' hyperthyroidism. TCR beta CDR3 amplification used RNA transcripts. Scientists carried out first-round RT-PCR using HTBI primers and then a second-round multiplex PCR. In TCRdb, the multiplex PCR reads were re-called with MiXCR into one record per CDR3 protein. Among under 800,000 distinct CDR3 sequences listed, 22% were seen once. The sequencing sample was made of peripheral blood. The receptors shown here come from a young woman with stable Graves' hyperthyroidism. Some clones in this sample may be carry-over from other donors' samples.

V gene TRBV2 combines with J gene TRBJ1-5, with 7 bases identical to TRBD1. Trimming removed 7 bases from V and 4 bases from J; junction bases left unmatched: 10. Germline V gene lookup returns CDR1 SNHLY and CDR2 FYNNEI. This CDR3 has 15 amino acids. CDR3 residues: CASTIEGAVNQPQHF. The CDR3 DNA is TGTGCCAGCACCATTGAGGGGGCAGTGAATCAGCCCCAGCATTTT.

This clonotype was counted only a few times. The J gene is TRBJ2-5, the V gene TRBV6-1, with D uncertain. CDR1 is MNHNS, CDR2 SASEGT, per germline. There are 12 residues in the CDR3. V lost 7 bases and J 1 base, leaving 7 bases between the germline ends. DNA of the CDR3: TGTGCCAGCATCGGTGCCCAAGAGACCCAGTACTTC. Its translation: CASIGAQETQYF.

This clonotype occurred many times. This sequence joins TRBV12-3 or TRBV12-4 and TRBJ2-7; 7 bases match TRBD2. Trimming cost V 0 bases and J 9 bases; bases outside gene matches: 11. The CDR3 has 15 amino acids. The CDR3 loop reads CASSLALAGPWGQYF. The DNA for the CDR3 is TGTGCCAGCAGTTTAGCGTTAGCGGGCCCTTGGGGGCAGTACTTC.

This clonotype was seen ten or more times. The chain employs TRBV27 and TRBJ2-7; TRBD1 matches 7 bases. CDR3 length: 15 amino acids. The V gene's germline CDR1 is MNHEY and CDR2 SMNVEV (reference sequence). Trimming took 5 bases from V and 1 from J; bases not matched to a gene: 8. Here the CDR3 reads CASSTAGTESYEQYF. The CDR3 coding sequence is TGTGCCAGCAGTACGGCCGGGACAGAGTCCTACGAGCAGTACTTC.

The V call is TRBV12-5, the J call TRBJ2-7; no firm D call. The CDR3 consists of 14 residues. Trimming shortened V by 0 bases and J by 4 bases, and 10 bases separated the two germline ends. CDR1 is LGHNT, CDR2 FRNRAP, per germline. The CDR3 bases are TGTGCTAGTGGTTTGGTAACAGTCGGGTACGAGCAGTACTTC. The encoded protein is CASGLVTVGYEQYF. The full variable domain, with the rest looked up from reference TRBV12-5 and TRBJ2-7, is DARVTQTPRHKVTEMGQEVTMRCQPILGHNTVFWYRQTMMQGLELLAYFRNRAPLDDSGMPKDRFSAEMPDATLATLKIQPSEPRDSAVYFCASGLVTVGYEQYFGPGTRLTVT.

This clonotype was detected many times. The chain carries TRBV2 and TRBJ1-6; D not resolved. Germline CDR1 SNHLY, CDR2 FYNNEI. The CDR3 consists of 13 residues. V lost 6 bases and J lost 6, with 9 bases in between. The CDR3 protein is CASRPLLNSPLHF. For the CDR3, the DNA is TGTGCCAGCAGGCCGCTTCTTAATTCACCCCTCCACTTT.

This clonotype was detected ten times or more. The chain is built from TRBV20-1 and TRBJ2-7, with TRBD1 matching over 11 bases. The CDR3 totals 14 residues. The V gene end was trimmed by 2 bases and the J gene end by 3 bases; junction bases not matched to a gene: 3. Germline V gene lookup returns CDR1 DFQATT and CDR2 SNEGSKA (reference sequence). CDR3 amino acids: CSARPGTGGYEQYF. In DNA form, the CDR3 reads TGCAGTGCTAGACCCGGGACAGGGGGCTACGAGCAGTACTTC.

This clonotype came up many times. This sequence joins TRBV20-1 and TRBJ2-5, with D possibly being TRBD2 (6 bases). Germline values: CDR1 DFQATT, CDR2 SNEGSKA (reference sequence). The V gene lost 0 bases and the J gene lost 1 base, with 12 bases spanning the gap. This CDR3 has 15 residues. CDR3 amino acids: CSARDSSSVQETQYF. CDR3 bases: TGCAGTGCTAGAGATTCATCTAGCGTCCAAGAGACCCAGTACTTC.

This clonotype was found many times. J is TRBJ2-2 and V is TRBV29-1; D uncertain. Germline V gene data show CDR1 as SQVTM and CDR2 as ANQGSEA. This CDR3 region has 11 residues. Trimming left V 7 bases short and J 2 bases short, with 5 bases between. In nucleotides, the CDR3 is TGCAGCGCAATTAACACCGGGGAGCTGTTTTTT. The encoded protein is CSAINTGELFF.